The text below deals with one T cell receptor (beta chain). This receptor's antigen is unknown. Per-nucleotide qualities are absent, and no much larger clonotype sits a single base away. The data originate from a study of long-term antiretroviral therapy in people with HIV (dated by TCRdb to 2021 to 2024). Notes on the research overall: The earliest samples were collected approximately a decade before the 2015 WHO recommendation for immediate ART, a period when ART was typically delayed until CD4 counts fell. Of the 30 participants with HIV, more than 10 were female. Test extractions of a monoclonal T-cell line alongside about 35 polyclonal samples showed no cross-contamination during QIAcube processing. A retrospective serial study tested whether changes in peripheral blood TRB repertoire composition and diversity were associated with ART initiation and durable HIV suppression. A total of 150 to 200 cryopreserved PBMC samples came from 30 or so adults with confirmed HIV infection and were collected serially over a mean of roughly six years (range 1-12). The study at large found these results: At every time point, the repertoire was dominated by expanded TRB clones first identified before ART initiation, although this dominance fluctuated and, in many PLHIV, declined after ART. Because pre-ART samples had limited cell numbers, unsorted PBMC were profiled rather than sorted CD4+ and CD8+ T cells. Because PBMC availability was limited, only the TCR beta chain was sequenced, with no alpha chain pairing. Samples dated from about 2003 to 2018, and the ART regimens used may be less effective than current ones. ART initiation was associated with a significant increase in TRB diversity, but diversity stayed significantly below transplant donor controls even after long-term ART. Inferences about post-ART repertoire changes were limited because no data were available on ART adherence, viral resistance or therapy changes. Compared with controls, HIV repertoires had narrower CDR3 length ranges, and the network structure pointed to an antigen-experienced repertoire that shifted only slightly toward naive after ART.

Participants were included only if at least one PBMC sample before ART initiation and at least two post-ART samples were available. Treatment was received in the United States of America by all participants with HIV. Before DNA extraction, cryopreserved samples of roughly 0.85-11 million PBMC were thawed and then washed. At the time of the earliest PBMC sample, participants with HIV were aged between about 20 and 60 years. PBMC samples were contributed by each participant from 1-4 timepoints before ART initiation and 2-8 timepoints after ART initiation, with a median of 7 samples. For every participant, serial HIV viral load, CD4+ T-cell count, ART history and demographic data were obtained. Genomic DNA was extracted from unsorted PBMC with a Qiagen kit on a QIAcube, processed in batches of 12 samples. The germline V gene (reference sequence) specifies SGHKS as CDR1 and YYEKEE as CDR2. The CDR3 runs 15 residues from the cysteine to the phenylalanine. Just CDR3 DNA is preserved here, 45 bases in frame from base 1. V loses 5 bases at its end and J loses 0 bases; junction bases beyond the gene matches: 3.

The immunoSEQ hsTCRB v3.0 assay was used at survey level resolution for TRB variable region sequencing. A depth of roughly 35,000-55,000 T-cell genomes per sample was targeted for TRB sequencing. Pooled TRB libraries were sequenced on an Illumina MiSeq with a v3 150-cycle kit. The source study handled its data this way. Repertoire analysis ran in R within a reproducible Nextflow workflow covering QC, data transformation and analysis. LymphoSeq2, an R package for exploring AIRR-Seq data, was used to implement custom analyses. After excluding several samples that yielded fewer than 5000 total TRB sequences, 150 to 200 HIV repertoires remained for analysis. Among the 180 to 200 retained HIV repertoires, 55 to 65 were collected before ART initiation and about 130 were collected after ART initiation. Repertoires were downsampled to 5000 TRB nucleotide sequences, with summary statistics averaged over 100 downsampling iterations. The analysis kept only TRB sequences whose CDR3 regions were at least seven amino acids long. Two measures captured diversity: a Shannon entropy-derived clonality score and the Gini coefficient. In the repertoire networks, any two of the top 5000 CDR3 amino acid sequences were connected whenever the two sequences differed by an edit distance of one. For TRB CDR3 amino acid sequences, antigen specificity groups and MHC restriction were predicted with GLIPH2. To flag known associations with CMV, EBV, HIV or tissue antigens, CDR3 amino acid sequences were compared against VDJdb and McPAS-TCR. Pre-ART, post-ART and control groups were compared with Wilcoxon signed-rank tests and Holm-Bonferroni correction. What TCRdb holds here is the immuneACCESS table cut down to in-frame rearrangements. Part of the clones is not present; checked against another copy, under half of the missing clones reflect an unresolved V gene, and the others are unexplained. The V and J calls and clone size are taken from that table; D and trimming were inferred from the DNA. This sample lists tens of thousands of clones; 80% to 95% were detected once. The ten most abundant clones make up around 7.8% of the sample.

This TCR was sampled from a woman aged 50 to 65 with HIV. This material consisted of unsorted PBMCs, taken 4.4 years after starting antiretroviral therapy. The chain is assembled from TRBV5-5 and TRBJ2-1; 9 junctional bases match TRBD2. The sequence in DNA is TGTGCCAGCAGTTTTAGCGGGAGCTCCTACAATGAGCAGTTCTTC. Its translation is CASSFSGSSYNEQFF. Outside the CDR3, residues come from the reference TRBV5-5 and TRBJ2-1 proteins, so the full variable domain is: DAGVTQSPTHLIKTRGQQVTLRCSPISGHKSVSWYQQVLGQGPQFIFQYYEKEERGRGNFPDRFSARQFPNYSSELNVNALLLGDSALYLCASSFSGSSYNEQFFGPGTRLTVL.